The rows below give T cell receptor beta chains drawn from one sample of a study of response to subunit inactivated influenza vaccine. From the RT-PCR reads, TCRdb called clonotypes with MiXCR, one entry per CDR3 protein. Altogether around 480,000 distinct CDR3 sequences are present, 16% being singletons, with the ten largest covering less than 4%. Sequencing used CD4+ T cells sorted from PBMCs, obtained about 24 months after vaccination. All receptors derive from a man aged 50-75 years who received an inactivated influenza vaccine. Each CDR3 is given with its conserved first and last residue. A D gene is named only where the DNA matches it firmly. A clone size is listed for some rows: how often the clone was seen (once, few, many), or a class if it is expanded.

J gene	V gene	D gene	clone size	CDR3 DNA	CDR3 protein
TRBJ2-3	TRBV27	NA	NA	TGTGCCAGCAGCCTTAGAGGGTCTACATCTTACACAGATACGCAGTATTTT	CASSLRGSTSYTDTQYF
TRBJ2-1	TRBV20-1	NA	NA	TGCAGTGCTAGACGGGACTCCTTCGGCCTATACAATGAGCAGTTCTTC	CSARRDSFGLYNEQFF
TRBJ2-1	TRBV2	TRBD2	NA	TGTGCCAGCAGCCTAGGACTAGCGGGACTCCACAATGAGCAGTTCTTC	CASSLGLAGLHNEQFF
TRBJ1-6	TRBV12-3/TRBV12-4	NA	few	TGTGCCAGCAGTTTTCCGGGGGCGGATTCACCCCTCCACTTT	CASSFPGADSPLHF
TRBJ2-2	TRBV12-3/TRBV12-4	TRBD1	few	TGTGCCAGCAGGATCATAGGACAGGGACCGAACACCGGGGAGCTGTTTTTT	CASRIIGQGPNTGELFF
TRBJ2-1	TRBV27	TRBD2	NA	TGTGCCAGCAGAGATTCTTTAGCGGGAGGGCCGCACAATGAGCAGTTCTTC	CASRDSLAGGPHNEQFF
TRBJ1-2	TRBV3-1	NA	NA	TGTGCCAGCAGCCAAAGCACCAGGGGATACACCTTC	CASSQSTRGYTF
TRBJ2-1	TRBV10-3	NA	few	TGTGCCATGGCCAGGGAGGCCGAAAGCTCCTACAATGAGCAGTTCTTC	CAMAREAESSYNEQFF
TRBJ2-1	TRBV5-6	TRBD2	NA	TGTGCCAGCAGCTTGGTCGGTTTTAGCGGGAGGGTCTCCTACAATGAGCAGTTCTTC	CASSLVGFSGRVSYNEQFF
TRBJ1-3	TRBV12-3/TRBV12-4	NA	NA	TGTGCCAGCCAGATTAACCTGGGAAACACCATATATTTT	CASQINLGNTIYF
TRBJ2-7	TRBV12-3/TRBV12-4	TRBD1	NA	TGTGCCAGCAGTTTTGGGACAGCCGGCGAGCAGTACTTC	CASSFGTAGEQYF
TRBJ1-2	TRBV24-1	NA	NA	TGTGCCACCAGTGAAGGAGGAACGTATGGCTACACCTTC	CATSEGGTYGYTF
TRBJ2-3	TRBV20-1	NA	few	TGCAGTGCCCCGGGGGAGCAAGGCACAGATACGCAGTATTTT	CSAPGEQGTDTQYF
TRBJ1-1	TRBV3-1	NA	NA	TGTGCCAGCAGCCAAGAACCCGGAAACACTGAAGCTTTCTTT	CASSQEPGNTEAFF
TRBJ2-1	TRBV20-1	NA	few	TGCAGTGCTAGGGACAGCGGGCGCTCCTACAATGAGCAGTTCTTC	CSARDSGRSYNEQFF
TRBJ2-2	TRBV5-1	NA	few	TGCGCCAGCAGCAACGCGGGGAACACCGGGGAGCTGTTTTTT	CASSNAGNTGELFF
TRBJ1-1	TRBV20-1	NA	many	TGCAGTGCTAGAGATATCACAGGGAACACTGAAGCTTTCTTT	CSARDITGNTEAFF
TRBJ1-1	TRBV5-1	NA	few	TGCGCCAGCAGTGAGTGGGGAGGGAACACTGAAGCTTTCTTT	CASSEWGGNTEAFF
TRBJ2-7	TRBV20-1	NA	few	TGCAGTGCTAGGTCCCCGGTCTACGAGCAGTACTTC	CSARSPVYEQYF
TRBJ2-2	TRBV9	NA	NA	TGTGCCAGCAGCACCCGGGACTCACGAACCGGGGAGCTGTTTTTT	CASSTRDSRTGELFF
TRBJ1-5	TRBV18	NA	NA	TGTGCCAGCTCACCACAGGGTCAAGGGCCCCAGCATTTT	CASSPQGQGPQHF
TRBJ2-3	TRBV7-9	NA	NA	TGTGCCAGCAGCCCTAGAGGGGCGGTTTACGCAGATACGCAGTATTTT	CASSPRGAVYADTQYF
TRBJ2-1	TRBV7-2	NA	few	TGTGCCAGCAGCTTAGGCCCGGGGGCCACGGTGGTATTCTTC	CASSLGPGATVVFF
TRBJ1-6	TRBV24-1	TRBD1	few	TGTGCCACCAGTGAAGGACAGGGAATCTCCTATAATTCACCCCTCCACTTT	CATSEGQGISYNSPLHF
TRBJ2-2	TRBV12-3/TRBV12-4	TRBD1	NA	TGTGCCAGCAGTTCCAGGACAGGGCCCCCCGGAAAGCTGTTTTTT	CASSSRTGPPGKLFF
TRBJ2-1	TRBV5-1	NA	few	TGCGCCAGCAGCTTGTTAGCGTCCGGGGATGAGCAGTTCTTC	CASSLLASGDEQFF
TRBJ2-7	TRBV5-1	NA	NA	TGCGCCAGCAGCTTGGATAACAGGCTTACCTACGAGCAGTACTTC	CASSLDNRLTYEQYF
TRBJ2-3	TRBV4-3	NA	NA	TGCGCCAGCAGCCAAGCCTTACCGGGACTGGGCACAGATACGCAGTATTTT	CASSQALPGLGTDTQYF